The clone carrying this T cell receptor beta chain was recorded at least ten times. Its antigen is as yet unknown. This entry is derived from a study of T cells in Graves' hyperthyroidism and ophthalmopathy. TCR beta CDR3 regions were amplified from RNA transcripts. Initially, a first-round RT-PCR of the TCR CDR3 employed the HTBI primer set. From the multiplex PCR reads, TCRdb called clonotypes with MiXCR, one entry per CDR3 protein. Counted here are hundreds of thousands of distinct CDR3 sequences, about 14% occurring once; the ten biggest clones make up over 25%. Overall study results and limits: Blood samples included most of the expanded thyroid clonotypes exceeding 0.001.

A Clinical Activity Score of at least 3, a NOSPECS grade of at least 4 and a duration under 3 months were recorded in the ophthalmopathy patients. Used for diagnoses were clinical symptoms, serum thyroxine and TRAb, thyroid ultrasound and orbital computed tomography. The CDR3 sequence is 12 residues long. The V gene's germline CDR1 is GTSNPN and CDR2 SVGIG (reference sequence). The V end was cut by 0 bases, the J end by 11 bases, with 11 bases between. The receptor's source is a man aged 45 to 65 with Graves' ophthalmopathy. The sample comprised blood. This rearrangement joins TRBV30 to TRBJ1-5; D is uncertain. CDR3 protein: CAWSVDRMAQHF. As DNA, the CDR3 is TGTGCCTGGAGTGTAGACCGCATGGCCCAGCATTTT.